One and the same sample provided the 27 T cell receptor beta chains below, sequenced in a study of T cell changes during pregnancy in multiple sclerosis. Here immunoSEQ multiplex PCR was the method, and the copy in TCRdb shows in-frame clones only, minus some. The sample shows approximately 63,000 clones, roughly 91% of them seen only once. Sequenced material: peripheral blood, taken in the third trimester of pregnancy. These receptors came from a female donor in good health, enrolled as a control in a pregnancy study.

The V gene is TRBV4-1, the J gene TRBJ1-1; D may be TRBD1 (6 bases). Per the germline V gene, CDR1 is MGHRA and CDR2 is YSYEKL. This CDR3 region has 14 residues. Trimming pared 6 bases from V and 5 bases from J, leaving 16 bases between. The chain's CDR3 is CASRQITGRTEAFF. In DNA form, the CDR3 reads TGCGCCAGCAGGCAAATTACAGGGCGGACTGAAGCTTTCTTT.

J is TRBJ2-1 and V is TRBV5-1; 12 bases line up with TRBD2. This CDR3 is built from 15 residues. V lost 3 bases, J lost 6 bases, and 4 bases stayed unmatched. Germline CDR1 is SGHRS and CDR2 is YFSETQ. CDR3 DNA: TGCGCCAGCAGCTACGGGACTAGCGGGTTCAATGAGCAGTTCTTC. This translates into CASSYGTSGFNEQFF. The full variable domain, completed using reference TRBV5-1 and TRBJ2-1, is KAGVTQTPRYLIKTRGQQVTLSCSPISGHRSVSWYQQTPGQGLQFLFEYFSETQRNKGNFPGRFSGRQFSNSRSEMNVSTLELGDSALYLCASSYGTSGFNEQFFGPGTRLTVL.

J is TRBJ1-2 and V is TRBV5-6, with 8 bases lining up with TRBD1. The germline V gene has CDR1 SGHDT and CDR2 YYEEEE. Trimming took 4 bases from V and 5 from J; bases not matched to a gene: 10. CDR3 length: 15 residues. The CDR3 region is CASSRVGDRIYGYTF. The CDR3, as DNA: TGTGCCAGCAGCCGGGTGGGGGACAGGATTTATGGCTACACCTTC.

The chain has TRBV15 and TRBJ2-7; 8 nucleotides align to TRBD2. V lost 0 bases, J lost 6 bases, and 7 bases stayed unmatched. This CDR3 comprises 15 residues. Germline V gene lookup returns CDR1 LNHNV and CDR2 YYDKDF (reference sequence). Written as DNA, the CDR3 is TGTGCCACCAGCAGAGATCGGGAGGGTAATGGCGAGCAGTACTTC. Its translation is CATSRDREGNGEQYF.

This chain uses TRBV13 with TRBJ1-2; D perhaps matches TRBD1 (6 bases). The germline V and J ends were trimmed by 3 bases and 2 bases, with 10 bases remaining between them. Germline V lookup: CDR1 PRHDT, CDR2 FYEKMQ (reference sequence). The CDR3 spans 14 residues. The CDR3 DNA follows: TGTGCCAGCAGCTTCCGGACAGCGAACTATGGCTACACCTTC. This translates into CASSFRTANYGYTF.

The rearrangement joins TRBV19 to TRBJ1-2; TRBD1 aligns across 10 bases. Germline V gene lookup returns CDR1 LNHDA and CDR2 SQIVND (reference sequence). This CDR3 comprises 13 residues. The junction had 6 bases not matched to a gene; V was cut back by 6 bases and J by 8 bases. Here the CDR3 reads CASRRDRGRGYTF. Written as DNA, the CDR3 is TGTGCCAGTAGGCGGGACAGGGGACGAGGCTACACCTTC.

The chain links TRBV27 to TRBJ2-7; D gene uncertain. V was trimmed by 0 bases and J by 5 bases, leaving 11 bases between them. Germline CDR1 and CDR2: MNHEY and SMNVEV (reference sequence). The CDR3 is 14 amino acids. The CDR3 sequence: CASSLSGGNNEQYF. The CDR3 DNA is TGTGCCAGCAGTTTATCTGGTGGCAACAACGAGCAGTACTTC.

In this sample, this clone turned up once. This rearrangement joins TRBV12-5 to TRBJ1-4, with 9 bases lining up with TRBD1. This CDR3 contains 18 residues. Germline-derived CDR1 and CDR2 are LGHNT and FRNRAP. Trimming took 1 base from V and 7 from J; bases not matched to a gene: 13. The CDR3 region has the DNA TGTGCTAGTGGTTTGGCCACACAGGGGGCCCCGGGTGGTGAAAAACTGTTTTTT. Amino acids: CASGLATQGAPGGEKLFF.

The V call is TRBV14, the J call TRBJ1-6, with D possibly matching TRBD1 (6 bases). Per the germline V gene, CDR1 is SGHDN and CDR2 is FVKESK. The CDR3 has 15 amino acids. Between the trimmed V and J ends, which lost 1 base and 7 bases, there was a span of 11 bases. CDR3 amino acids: CASSQGQGKNSPLHF. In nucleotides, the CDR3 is TGTGCCAGCAGCCAAGGGCAGGGGAAAAATTCACCCCTCCACTTT.

The CDR3: CAILGGNTEAFF. The CDR3 bases are TGTGCCATCCTGGGAGGGAACACTGAAGCTTTCTTT. This chain uses TRBV2 with TRBJ1-1; D unclear. The V end was cut by 10 bases, the J end by 1 base, with 10 bases between. Per germline, CDR1 SNHLY and CDR2 FYNNEI. The CDR3 runs to 12 residues.

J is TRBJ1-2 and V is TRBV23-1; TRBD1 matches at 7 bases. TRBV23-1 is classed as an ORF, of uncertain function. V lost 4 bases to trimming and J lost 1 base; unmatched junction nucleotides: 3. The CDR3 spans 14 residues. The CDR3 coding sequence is TGCGCCAGCAGTCGGGACAGCCTTAACTATGGCTACACCTTC. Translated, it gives CASSRDSLNYGYTF.

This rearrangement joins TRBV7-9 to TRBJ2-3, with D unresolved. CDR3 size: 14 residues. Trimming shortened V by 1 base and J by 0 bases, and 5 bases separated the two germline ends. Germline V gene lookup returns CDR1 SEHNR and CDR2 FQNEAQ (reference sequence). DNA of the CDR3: TGTGCCAGCAGCTTAGACTCAAGCACAGATACGCAGTATTTT. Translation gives CASSLDSSTDTQYF.

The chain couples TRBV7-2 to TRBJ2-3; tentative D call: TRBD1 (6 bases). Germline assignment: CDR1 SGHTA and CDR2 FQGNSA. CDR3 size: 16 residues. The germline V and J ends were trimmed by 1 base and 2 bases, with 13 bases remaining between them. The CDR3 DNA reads TGTGCCAGCAGCTTAGGTTTGGACAGATACACAGATACGCAGTATTTT. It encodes CASSLGLDRYTDTQYF.

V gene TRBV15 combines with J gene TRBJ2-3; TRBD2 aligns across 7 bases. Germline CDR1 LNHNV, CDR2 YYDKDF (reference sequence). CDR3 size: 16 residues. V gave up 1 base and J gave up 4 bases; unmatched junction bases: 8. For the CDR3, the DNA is TGTGCCACCAGCAGAGGGACTAGGGGAGGGGCAGATACGCAGTATTTT. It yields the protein CATSRGTRGGADTQYF.

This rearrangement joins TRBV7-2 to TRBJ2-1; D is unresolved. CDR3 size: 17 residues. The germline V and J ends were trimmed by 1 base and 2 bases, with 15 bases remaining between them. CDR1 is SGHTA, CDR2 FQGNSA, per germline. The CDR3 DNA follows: TGTGCCAGCAGCTTAGAACCTTTTAGTCCGGCCTACAATGAGCAGTTCTTC. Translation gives CASSLEPFSPAYNEQFF.

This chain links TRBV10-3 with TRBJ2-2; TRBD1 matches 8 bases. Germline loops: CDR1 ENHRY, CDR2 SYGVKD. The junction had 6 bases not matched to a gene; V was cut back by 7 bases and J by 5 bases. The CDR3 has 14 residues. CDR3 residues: CAIKATGATGELFF. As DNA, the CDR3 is TGTGCCATCAAAGCGACAGGGGCAACCGGGGAGCTGTTTTTT.

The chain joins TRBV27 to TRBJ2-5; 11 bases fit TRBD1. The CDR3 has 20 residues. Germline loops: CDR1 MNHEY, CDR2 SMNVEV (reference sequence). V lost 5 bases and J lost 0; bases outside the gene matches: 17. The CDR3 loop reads CASSPRPGTGGGGNQETQYF. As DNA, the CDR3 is TGTGCCAGCAGTCCTCGTCCCGGGACAGGGGGGGGAGGAAACCAAGAGACCCAGTACTTC.

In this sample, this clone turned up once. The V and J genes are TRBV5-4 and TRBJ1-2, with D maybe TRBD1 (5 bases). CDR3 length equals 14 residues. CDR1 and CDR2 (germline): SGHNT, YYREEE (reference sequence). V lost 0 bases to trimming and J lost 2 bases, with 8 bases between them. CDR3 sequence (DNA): TGTGCCAGCAGCTTGGTGGGGGGGAACTATGGCTACACCTTC. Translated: CASSLVGGNYGYTF.

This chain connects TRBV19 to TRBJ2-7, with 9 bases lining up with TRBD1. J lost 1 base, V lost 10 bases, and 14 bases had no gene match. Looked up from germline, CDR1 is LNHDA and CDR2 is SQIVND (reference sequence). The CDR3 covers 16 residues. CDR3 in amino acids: CATTNPTGTGSYEQYF. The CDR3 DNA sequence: TGTGCCACCACTAACCCAACAGGGACAGGGTCCTACGAGCAGTACTTC.

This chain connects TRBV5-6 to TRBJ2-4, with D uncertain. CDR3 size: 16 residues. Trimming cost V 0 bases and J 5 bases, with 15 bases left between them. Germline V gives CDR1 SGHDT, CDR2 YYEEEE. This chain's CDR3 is CASSLGVAEWENIQYF. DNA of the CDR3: TGTGCCAGCAGCTTGGGGGTCGCGGAGTGGGAAAACATTCAGTACTTC. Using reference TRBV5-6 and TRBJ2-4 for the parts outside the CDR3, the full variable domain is DAGVTQSPTHLIKTRGQQVTLRCSPKSGHDTVSWYQQALGQGPQFIFQYYEEEERQRGNFPDRFSGHQFPNYSSELNVNALLLGDSALYLCASSLGVAEWENIQYFGAGTRLSVL.

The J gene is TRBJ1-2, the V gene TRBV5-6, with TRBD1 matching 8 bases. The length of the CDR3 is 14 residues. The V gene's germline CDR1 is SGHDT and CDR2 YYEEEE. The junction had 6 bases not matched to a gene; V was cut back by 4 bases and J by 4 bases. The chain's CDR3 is CASSPWTGPYGYTF. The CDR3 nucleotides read TGTGCCAGCAGCCCCTGGACAGGGCCCTATGGCTACACCTTC.

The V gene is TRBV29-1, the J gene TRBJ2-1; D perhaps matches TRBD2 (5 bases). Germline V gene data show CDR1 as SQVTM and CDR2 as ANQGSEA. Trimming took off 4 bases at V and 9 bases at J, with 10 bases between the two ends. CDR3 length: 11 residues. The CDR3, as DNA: TGCAGCGTTGCCGGGGTCCGTGAGCAGTTCTTC. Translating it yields CSVAGVREQFF.

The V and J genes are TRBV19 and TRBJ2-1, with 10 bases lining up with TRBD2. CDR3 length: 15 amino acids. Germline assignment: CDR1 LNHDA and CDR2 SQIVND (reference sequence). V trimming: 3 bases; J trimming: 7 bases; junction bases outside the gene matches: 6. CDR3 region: CASSISGGRNNEQFF. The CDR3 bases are TGTGCCAGTAGTATTAGCGGGGGGAGAAATAATGAGCAGTTCTTC.

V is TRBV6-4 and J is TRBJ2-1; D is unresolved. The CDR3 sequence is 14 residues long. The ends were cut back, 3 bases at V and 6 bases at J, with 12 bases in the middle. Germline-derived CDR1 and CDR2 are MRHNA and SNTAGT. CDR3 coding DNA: TGTGCCAGCAGTGAGTTATGGAGTAGCAATGAGCAGTTCTTC. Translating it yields CASSELWSSNEQFF.

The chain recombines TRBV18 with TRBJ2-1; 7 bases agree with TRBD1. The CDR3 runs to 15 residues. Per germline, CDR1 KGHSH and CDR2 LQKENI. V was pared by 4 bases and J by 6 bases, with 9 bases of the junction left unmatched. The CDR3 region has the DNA TGTGCCAGCTCACTACCGGGACAGAGTCTCAATGAGCAGTTCTTC. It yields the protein CASSLPGQSLNEQFF.

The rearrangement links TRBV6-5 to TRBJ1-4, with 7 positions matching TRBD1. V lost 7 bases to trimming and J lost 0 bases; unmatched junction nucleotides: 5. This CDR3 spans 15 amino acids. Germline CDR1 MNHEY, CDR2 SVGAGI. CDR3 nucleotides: TGTGCCAGCAAAGCCAGGGGGGCAACTAATGAAAAACTGTTTTTT. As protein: CASKARGATNEKLFF.

The CDR3 loop is CASKVAEQETQYF. The DNA for the CDR3 is TGTGCCAGTAAGGTAGCGGAACAAGAGACCCAGTACTTC. J is TRBJ2-5 and V is TRBV2; a weak D match, TRBD2 (6 bases). The CDR3 contains 13 residues. Germline assignment: CDR1 SNHLY and CDR2 FYNNEI. Trimming removed 9 bases at V and 2 bases at J, with 13 bases between.